Listed below are T cell receptor beta chains from one sample, sequenced in a study of OX40 agonist ivuxolimab in advanced cancers. Sequenced by immunoSEQ multiplex PCR; TCRdb stores in-frame clones only, minus some. The table has 90,000 to 100,000 clones, roughly nine tenths seen once; the top ten hold about 0.82%. The source material was CD4+ or CD8+ T cells sorted from blood, sampled in a trial of the OX40 agonist ivuxolimab. The origin of the receptors is an adult with an advanced solid tumor such as melanoma, head and neck, liver or kidney cancer. Each CDR3 is given with its conserved first and last residue. D genes are given only for firm matches. Clone sizes are given selectively: once, few, many, or a class where the clone is expanded.

>14|TRBV5-1|TRBJ2-7|.|TRBD1
CASSPDRVRREQYF
TGCGCCAGCAGCCCCGACAGGGTACGAAGGGAGCAGTACTTC
>15|TRBV2|TRBJ2-1|.|TRBD2
CASWGSGTTYNEQFF
TGTGCCAGCTGGGGTTCCGGGACTACTTACAATGAGCAGTTCTTC
>14|TRBV19|TRBJ1-2|few|.
CASSPYASSRGYTF
TGTGCCAGTAGCCCGTATGCTTCCTCCCGTGGCTACACCTTC
>12|TRBV30|TRBJ2-7|.|TRBD2
CAWSGGLGEQYF
TGTGCCTGGAGTGGGGGACTAGGGGAGCAGTACTTC
>13|TRBV2|TRBJ2-2|.|.
CASSAEATGELFF
TGTGCCAGCAGTGCTGAAGCCACCGGGGAGCTGTTTTTT
>15|TRBV6-5|TRBJ1-5|.|.
CASSYSSTRNQPQHF
TGTGCCAGCAGTTACTCGAGTACCCGAAATCAGCCCCAGCATTTT
>13|TRBV30|TRBJ2-1|.|.
CAWSGGVAFEQFF
TGTGCCTGGAGTGGGGGAGTCGCGTTTGAGCAGTTCTTC
>16|TRBV19|TRBJ2-1|.|TRBD2
CASSWLGTSGSDEQFF
TGTGCCAGTAGTTGGCTAGGGACTAGCGGGAGTGATGAGCAGTTCTTC
>14|TRBV7-9|TRBJ1-6|.|TRBD1
CASSSTQGRSPLHF
TGTGCCAGCAGCTCCACACAGGGGCGCTCACCCCTCCACTTT
>14|TRBV29-1|TRBJ2-1|.|.
CSVAPPDCENEQFF
TGCAGCGTTGCCCCCCCTGATTGCGAAAATGAGCAGTTCTTC
>12|TRBV6-6|TRBJ1-2|.|.
CASSYWRGSYTF
TGTGCCAGCAGTTACTGGCGGGGGAGCTACACCTTC
>15|TRBV5-1|TRBJ1-1|.|.
CASSLGGTSNTEAFF
TGCGCCAGCAGCCTGGGGGGGACATCGAACACTGAAGCTTTCTTT
>14|TRBV6-1|TRBJ2-2|.|TRBD1
CASSFRDRGRGLFF
TGTGCCAGCAGTTTCCGGGACAGGGGAAGGGGGCTGTTTTTT
>15|TRBV14|TRBJ1-1|.|.
CASSLNPGRMGEAFF
TGTGCCAGCAGCCTCAACCCGGGTAGAATGGGTGAAGCTTTCTTT
>15|TRBV9|TRBJ1-3|.|.
CASSVGGSSGNTIYF
TGTGCCAGCAGCGTAGGGGGGAGCTCTGGAAACACCATATATTTT
>13|TRBV19|TRBJ1-6|.|TRBD1
CASSGQGNSPLHF
TGTGCCAGTAGCGGACAGGGGAATTCACCCCTCCACTTT
>13|TRBV7-3|TRBJ2-2|.|.
CASSSLNTGELFF
TGTGCCAGCAGTAGTCTCAACACCGGGGAGCTGTTTTTT
>14|TRBV30|TRBJ1-5|.|TRBD1
CAYRGQGSGQPQHF
TGTGCCTACCGCGGACAGGGAAGTGGGCAGCCCCAGCATTTT
>14|TRBV6-1|TRBJ1-2|few|.
CASSEAAGRTFYTF
TGTGCCAGCAGTGAAGCCGCGGGACGGACTTTCTACACCTTC
>14|TRBV2|TRBJ1-5|.|.
CASSDRTLNQPQHF
TGTGCCAGCAGTGACAGGACCCTCAATCAGCCCCAGCATTTT
>15|TRBV4-2|TRBJ2-2|.|.
CASSQEGIDTGELFF
TGTGCCAGCAGCCAAGAGGGGATCGACACCGGGGAGCTGTTTTTT
>14|TRBV7-2|TRBJ2-3|.|.
CASSFRSGPDTQYF
TGTGCCAGCAGCTTCCGCTCGGGCCCAGATACGCAGTATTTT
>14|TRBV5-4|TRBJ2-6|.|.
CASSFVSGANVLTF
TGTGCCAGCAGCTTCGTCTCTGGGGCCAACGTCCTGACTTTC
>17|TRBV19|TRBJ2-3|.|TRBD2
CASSRNKLAVSTDTQYF
TGTGCCAGTAGTCGAAACAAACTAGCGGTGAGCACAGATACGCAGTATTTT
>15|TRBV27|TRBJ2-6|.|.
CASSLLSSGANVLTF
TGTGCCAGCTCCCTCTTAAGCTCTGGGGCCAACGTCCTGACTTTC
>17|TRBV4-2|TRBJ1-2|.|TRBD1
CASSQDLPGQKNYGYTF
TGTGCCAGCAGCCAAGATCTACCGGGACAGAAAAACTATGGCTACACCTTC
>11|TRBV20-1|TRBJ2-1|once|.
CSASAYNEQFF
TGCAGTGCTAGCGCTTACAATGAGCAGTTCTTC
>14|TRBV7-2|TRBJ1-5|.|.
CASSSGPSNQPQHF
TGTGCCAGCAGCTCGGGACCTAGCAATCAGCCCCAGCATTTT
>16|TRBV9|TRBJ2-1|.|TRBD2
CASSVAMGLAVDEQFF
TGTGCCAGCAGCGTAGCTATGGGGCTAGCGGTGGATGAGCAGTTCTTC
>15|TRBV14|TRBJ2-1|.|.
CASSQGRFPFNEQFF
TGTGCCAGCAGCCAAGGACGGTTCCCCTTCAATGAGCAGTTCTTC
>10|TRBV29-1|TRBJ1-1|.|.
CSVREFDAFF
TGCAGCGTTCGGGAGTTCGACGCTTTCTTT
>15|TRBV6-4|TRBJ2-1|.|.
CASSSQSYERNEQFF
TGTGCCAGCAGTTCGCAGTCGTACGAGCGTAATGAGCAGTTCTTC
>16|TRBV11-2|TRBJ1-1|.|.
CASVRMGARVNTEAFF
TGTGCCAGCGTACGAATGGGGGCCCGGGTGAACACTGAAGCTTTCTTT
>15|TRBV5-6|TRBJ1-2|.|.
CASSLGAASGYGYTF
TGTGCCAGCAGCTTGGGAGCGGCGTCAGGGTATGGCTACACCTTC
>12|TRBV7-2|TRBJ2-3|.|.
CASSLTGDTQYF
TGTGCCAGCAGCTTAACTGGAGATACGCAGTATTTT
>16|TRBV27|TRBJ2-3|.|TRBD2
CASSHGTSDTTDTQYF
TGTGCCAGCAGTCACGGGACTAGCGATACCACAGATACGCAGTATTTT
>14|TRBV6-6|TRBJ2-3|.|.
CASSYSRGGDTQYF
TGTGCCAGCAGTTATAGCAGGGGTGGAGATACGCAGTATTTT
>12|TRBV7-9|TRBJ2-1|.|.
CASSRPYNEQFF
TGTGCCAGCAGCCGACCCTACAATGAGCAGTTCTTC
>15|TRBV21-1|TRBJ1-1|.|.
CASSKGGRGGTEAFF
TGTGCCAGCAGCAAAGGGGGCAGGGGCGGCACTGAAGCTTTCTTT
>16|TRBV5-1|TRBJ2-2|.|TRBD2
CASSLAGGPASGELFF
TGCGCCTCGTCACTAGCGGGAGGGCCGGCGTCTGGGGAGCTGTTTTTT
>13|TRBV28|TRBJ1-5|.|.
CASRGPGEQPQHF
TGTGCCAGCAGGGGCCCCGGGGAGCAGCCCCAGCATTTT
>16|TRBV18|TRBJ1-2|.|TRBD1
CASSPVDNRGRDGYTF
TGTGCCAGCTCACCGGTTGATAACAGGGGGAGAGATGGCTACACCTTC